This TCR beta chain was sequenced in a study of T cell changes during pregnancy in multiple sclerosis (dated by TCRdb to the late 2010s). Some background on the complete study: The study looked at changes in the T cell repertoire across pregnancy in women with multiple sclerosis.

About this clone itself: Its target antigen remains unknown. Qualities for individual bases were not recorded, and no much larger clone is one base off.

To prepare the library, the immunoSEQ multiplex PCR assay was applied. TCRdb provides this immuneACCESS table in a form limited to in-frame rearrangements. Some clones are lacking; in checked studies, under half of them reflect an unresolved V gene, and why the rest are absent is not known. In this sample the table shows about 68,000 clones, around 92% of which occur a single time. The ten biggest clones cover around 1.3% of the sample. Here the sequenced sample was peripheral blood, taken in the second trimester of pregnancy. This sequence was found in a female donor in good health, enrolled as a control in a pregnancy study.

The DNA is as follows: TGCGCCAGCAGAAGGGGACTAGCGGCCTACAATGAGCAGTTCTTC. This translates into CASRRGLAAYNEQFF. The rearrangement joined TRBV4-3 to TRBJ2-1; 11 nucleotides in the junction match TRBD2. The germline V and J ends show losses of 6 bases and 2 bases respectively, and no gene match explains 3 bases of the junction. Per the germline V gene, LGHNA is the CDR1 and YSLEER is the CDR2. The CDR3 spans 15 residues, from the cysteine through the phenylalanine. Only the CDR3 part of the read is kept: 45 bases, read in frame from the first base.